Shown below are 2 T cell receptor beta chains from a single sample sequenced in a study of identical twins. Via MiXCR, TCRdb re-called the 5' RACE reads, giving one row per CDR3 protein. Among 450,000 or so distinct CDR3 sequences listed, 12% to 15% were seen once. These data were also reused for a study on yellow fever vaccine responses in identical twins.

Sequencing input: CD4+ T cells sorted from blood. These receptor sequences come from a woman under 30 in good health.

Details on this clonotype: A much larger clone lies a single base off, so this may be a read error. V usage is TRBV2 and J usage is TRBJ1-1; 8 nucleotides match TRBD1. CDR3 size: 16 residues. V lost 4 bases, J lost 0 bases, and 7 bases stayed unmatched. Germline CDR1 reads SNHLY; CDR2 reads FYNNEI. CDR3 region: CASSGQGFGLNTEAFF. CDR3 bases: TGTGCCAGCAGTGGACAGGGGTTCGGTTTGAACACTGAAGCTTTCTTT.

In this sample, this clonotype turned up a few times. The chain joins TRBV20-1 to TRBJ2-3; D might be TRBD1 (5 bases). Germline V CDR1 and CDR2: DFQATT, SNEGSKA (reference sequence). Trimming pared 1 base from V and 0 bases from J, leaving 14 bases between. This CDR3 spans 16 amino acids. DNA for the CDR3: TGCAGTGCTAGAGGTAGCTCGCAGGGTAGCACAGATACGCAGTATTTT. Translation gives CSARGSSQGSTDTQYF.